This T cell receptor beta chain derives from a study of T-cell memory formation after mild COVID-19. CDR3 size: 14 residues. Germline loops: CDR1 DFQATT, CDR2 SNEGSKA (reference sequence). Employing constant-segment primers, 5'RACE generated TCR alpha and TCR beta cDNA libraries bearing sample barcodes and UMIs. From the 5' RACE reads, TCRdb called clonotypes with MiXCR, one entry per CDR3 protein. The table shows around 200,000 distinct CDR3 sequences, with approximately 30% occurring only once. Whole-study findings and limits: Pre-infection memory contained some responding clones, which suggested that cross-reactive memory had joined. SARS-CoV-2 specificity was not confirmed for second-wave clones peaking on day 37.

About this clonotype: Its target is unknown. One junction end does not reproduce the germline sequence, and a read error may be involved.

The TCR comes from an adult woman who had mild COVID-19 (a few samples of this study predate the infection). Cell type and time point are not known. The chain couples TRBV20-1 to TRBJ2-5; the D gene is possibly TRBD1 (6 bases). Sequenced: PBMCs or a T cell subset sorted from them (not recorded which). CDR3 DNA: TGCAGTGTCACCGACCTCACAGGGCGAGAGACCCTGTACTTC. It encodes CSVTDLTGRETLYF.